The 21 T cell receptor beta chains presented below share a single source sample, sequenced in a study of blood T cells in healthy people across ages. A second PCR, run for roughly 7 to 12 cycles, used a sample-barcoded 5' primer plus a J-beta primer mix. TCRdb ran MiXCR on the 5' RACE reads and lists one entry per CDR3 protein. This sample has roughly 700,000 distinct CDR3 sequences; roughly 25% occur once, and the top ten carry roughly 9%. The same sample was also studied in work on T cells of mothers and their children.

The sequenced sample consisted of blood. These receptors all stem from a boy aged 5-17 years in good health.

The rearrangement uses TRBV9 and TRBJ1-4; TRBD1 agrees at 9 bases. The CDR3 has 15 residues. V shed 0 bases and J 8 bases; nucleotides not matched to a gene: 5. Per the germline V gene, CDR1 is SGDLS and CDR2 is YYNGEE. CDR3 amino acids: CASSVAGQGGEKLFF. The CDR3 coding sequence is TGTGCCAGCAGCGTAGCGGGACAGGGAGGGGAAAAACTGTTTTTT.

This clonotype was counted between two and nine times. This chain uses TRBV9 with TRBJ2-5; D is undetermined. The J call may be mistaken, given a closer DNA end match to TRBJ2-7. The CDR3 has 14 amino acids. The germline V gene encodes CDR1 SGDLS and CDR2 YYNGEE. CDR3 residues: CASSVEALGNEQYF. Written as DNA, the CDR3 is TGTGCCAGCAGCGTCGAGGCACTCGGCAACGAGCAGTACTTC.

This clonotype was detected a few times. The rearrangement links TRBV6-5 to TRBJ1-2; the D is unclear. Trimming took 0 bases from V and 0 from J, leaving 11 bases between them. Germline loops: CDR1 MNHEY, CDR2 SVGAGI. This CDR3 region has 16 residues. CDR3 amino acids: CASSYSPAASNYGYTF. DNA of the CDR3: TGTGCCAGCAGTTACTCGCCGGCGGCATCTAACTATGGCTACACCTTC.

This clonotype was seen only a few times. CDR3 coding DNA: TGTGCCAGCAGCCAAGATAGGAGGGACGAGCAGTACTTC. This gives the protein CASSQDRRDEQYF. The genes are TRBV3-1 and TRBJ2-7, with D perhaps matching TRBD2 (6 bases). Germline values: CDR1 LGHDT, CDR2 YNNKEL (reference sequence). This CDR3 is 13 amino acids long. Trimming removed 0 bases from V and 5 bases from J, with 8 bases in between.

The V call is TRBV12-3 or TRBV12-4, the J call TRBJ1-5; D remains ambiguous. CDR3 length: 13 amino acids. Trimming removed 5 bases from V and 4 bases from J, with 9 bases in between. In nucleotides, the CDR3 is TGTGCCAGCAGTAGAGCGGGGAATCAGCCCCAGCATTTT. This translates into CASSRAGNQPQHF.

This clonotype was picked up a small number of times. The J gene is TRBJ1-5, the V gene TRBV7-2; unclear D gene. Germline V gene data show CDR1 as SGHTA and CDR2 as FQGNSA. V was pared by 0 bases and J by 0 bases, with 9 bases between. CDR3 size: 16 residues. Here the CDR3 reads CASSLAEGFSNQPQHF. As DNA, the CDR3 is TGTGCCAGCAGCTTAGCGGAGGGTTTTAGCAATCAGCCCCAGCATTTT.

Points on this clonotype: The CDR3 ends on some other residue instead of the conserved phenylalanine or tryptophan, so this is likely a read error. The J gene is TRBJ1-2, the V gene TRBV12-3 or TRBV12-4; 7 bases agree with TRBD1. The CDR3 consists of 14 residues. The ends lost 5 bases at V and 10 bases at J; junction bases unmatched: 13. The CDR3 region has the DNA TGTGCCAGCAGTGCGGACAGGATTCTTTCTGTCTACACCCTC. Its translation: CASSADRILSVYTL.

The chain combines TRBV28 with TRBJ1-4, with a possible D match to TRBD1 (5 bases). The length of the CDR3 is 16 residues. Germline CDR1 reads MDHEN; CDR2 reads SYDVKM. The V gene lost 2 bases and the J gene lost 6 bases, with 16 bases spanning the gap. In DNA form, the CDR3 reads TGTGCCAGCAGTTTAGGGGGGACCAACGGTCATGAAAAACTGTTTTTT. The encoded protein is CASSLGGTNGHEKLFF.

The rearrangement joins TRBV12-3 or TRBV12-4 to TRBJ2-5; TRBD2 matches 13 bases. This CDR3 contains 16 residues. The ends lost 5 bases at V and 5 bases at J; junction bases unmatched: 8. CDR3 coding DNA: TGTGCCAGCAGTCCTTGGACTAGCGGGAGAGCCGAGACCCAGTACTTC. As protein: CASSPWTSGRAETQYF.

V is TRBV7-9 and J is TRBJ2-1, with TRBD2 matching 9 bases. Germline loops: CDR1 SEHNR, CDR2 FQNEAQ (reference sequence). CDR3 length equals 17 residues. V was pared by 7 bases and J by 6 bases, with 16 bases of the junction left unmatched. CDR3 in DNA: TGTGCCAGCATCCTTGATAGGCGGGAGGGCCACCCCAATGAGCAGTTCTTC. Residues: CASILDRREGHPNEQFF.

The rearrangement links TRBV7-8 to TRBJ2-5; 8 bases are shared with TRBD1. The V segment lost 5 bases and the J segment 4 bases; nucleotides outside the gene matches: 6. The CDR3 loop spans 14 amino acids. Germline-derived CDR1 and CDR2 are SGHVS and FQNEAQ. CDR3 bases: TGTGCCAGCAGCCCGAAAACAGGGGGAGAGACCCAGTACTTC. This sequence encodes CASSPKTGGETQYF. Using reference TRBV7-8 and TRBJ2-5 for the parts outside the CDR3, the full variable domain is GAGVSQSPRYKVAKRGQDVALRCDPISGHVSLFWYQQALGQGPEFLTYFQNEAQLDKSGLPSDRFFAERPEGSVSTLKIQRTQQEDSAVYLCASSPKTGGETQYFGPGTRLLVL.

This clonotype turned up a few times. This chain connects TRBV28 to TRBJ2-6; the D gene is possibly TRBD2 (6 bases). CDR3 length: 15 amino acids. CDR1 is MDHEN, CDR2 SYDVKM, per germline. Trimming took 8 bases from V and 2 from J, leaving 13 bases between them. CDR3 protein: CASVGRRAGANVLTF. In DNA form, the CDR3 reads TGTGCCAGCGTAGGGAGGAGGGCTGGGGCCAACGTCCTGACTTTC.

The chain's CDR3 is CASSRNRQPSNEKLFF. CDR3 DNA: TGTGCCAGCAGCCGTAATCGACAGCCGAGTAATGAAAAACTGTTTTTT. The genes are TRBV4-2 and TRBJ1-4; TRBD1 is a possible D gene (5 bases). Per the germline V gene, CDR1 is LGHNA and CDR2 is YNFKEQ. This CDR3 spans 16 amino acids. V shed 4 bases and J shed 4 bases, with 16 bases lying between them.

In its sample, this clonotype was seen a few times. The V gene is TRBV10-3, the J gene TRBJ2-6, with 7 nucleotides matching TRBD1. V was pared by 7 bases and J by 3 bases, with 9 bases of the junction left unmatched. Germline V gene data show CDR1 as ENHRY and CDR2 as SYGVKD. CDR3 length equals 16 residues. CDR3 coding DNA: TGTGCCATCAATCCCCAGGGGGTTAGTGGGGCCAACGTCCTGACTTTC. It encodes CAINPQGVSGANVLTF.

The rearrangement joins TRBV11-2 to TRBJ2-4, with 8 nucleotides matching TRBD2. The V gene end was trimmed by 5 bases and the J gene end by 8 bases; junction bases not matched to a gene: 11. The CDR3 is made up of 15 amino acids. Germline V gene data show CDR1 as SGHAT and CDR2 as FQNNGV. The CDR3 spells CASSQNRGGGDIQYF. Written as DNA, the CDR3 is TGTGCCAGCAGCCAAAATCGGGGGGGCGGGGACATTCAGTACTTC.

V usage is TRBV3-1 and J usage is TRBJ2-2; either TRBD1 or TRBD2 may supply D (5 bases each). The CDR3 is 13 residues long. The V end was cut by 10 bases, the J end by 3 bases, with 12 bases between. Germline CDR1 is LGHDT and CDR2 is YNNKEL (reference sequence). The CDR3 DNA reads TGTGCCATGCACCTGGGGGACACCGGGGAGCTGTTTTTT. It codes for CAMHLGDTGELFF.

V is TRBV11-2 and J is TRBJ2-3; weak D call: TRBD2 (6 bases). Trimming removed 2 bases from V and 7 bases from J, with 22 bases in between. The germline CDR1 and CDR2 sequences are SGHAT and FQNNGV. This CDR3 region has 17 residues. CDR3 sequence reads: CASSLLGWGDKENTQYF. The CDR3 coding sequence is TGTGCCAGCAGCTTATTGGGTTGGGGGGATAAGGAGAATACGCAGTATTTT.

In this sample, this clonotype turned up once. The V and J genes are TRBV7-9 and TRBJ2-5; D is possibly TRBD1 (6 bases). The end of the DNA aligns better with TRBJ2-1, so the J call may be wrong. CDR1 SEHNR and CDR2 FQNEAQ come from the germline V gene (reference sequence). The CDR3 extends over 11 amino acids. The CDR3 sequence: CASSLGGRQFF. CDR3 DNA: TGTGCCAGCAGCTTAGGGGGGCGGCAGTTCTTC.

The count of this clonotype is one. V and J are TRBV27 and TRBJ2-1, with D possibly matching TRBD2 (7 bases). V lost 5 bases to trimming and J lost 6 bases, with 17 bases between them. CDR1 is MNHEY and CDR2 is SMNVEV in the germline V gene (reference sequence). The length of the CDR3 is 15 residues. The CDR3 loop is CASSHHGGPSNEQFF. In nucleotides, the CDR3 is TGTGCCAGCAGTCACCACGGGGGGCCTAGCAATGAGCAGTTCTTC.

The chain recombines TRBV6-2 or TRBV6-3 with TRBJ2-7, with 8 bases lining up with TRBD2. The J call could be wrong; TRBJ2-5 is a better fit for the DNA end. In germline, CDR1 is MNHEY, CDR2 SVGEGT. The CDR3 loop spans 13 amino acids. The CDR3 reads CASTFSGVETQYF. In nucleotides, the CDR3 is TGTGCCAGCACCTTTAGCGGGGTAGAGACCCAGTACTTC.

CDR3 loop: CASSPGLAGHEQFF. DNA of the CDR3: TGTGCCAGCAGCCCGGGACTAGCGGGACATGAGCAGTTCTTC. The chain joins TRBV3-1 to TRBJ2-5, with 13 bases that match TRBD2. The J call could be wrong; TRBJ2-1 is a better fit for the DNA end. This CDR3 spans 14 amino acids. CDR1 and CDR2 (germline): LGHDT, YNNKEL (reference sequence).